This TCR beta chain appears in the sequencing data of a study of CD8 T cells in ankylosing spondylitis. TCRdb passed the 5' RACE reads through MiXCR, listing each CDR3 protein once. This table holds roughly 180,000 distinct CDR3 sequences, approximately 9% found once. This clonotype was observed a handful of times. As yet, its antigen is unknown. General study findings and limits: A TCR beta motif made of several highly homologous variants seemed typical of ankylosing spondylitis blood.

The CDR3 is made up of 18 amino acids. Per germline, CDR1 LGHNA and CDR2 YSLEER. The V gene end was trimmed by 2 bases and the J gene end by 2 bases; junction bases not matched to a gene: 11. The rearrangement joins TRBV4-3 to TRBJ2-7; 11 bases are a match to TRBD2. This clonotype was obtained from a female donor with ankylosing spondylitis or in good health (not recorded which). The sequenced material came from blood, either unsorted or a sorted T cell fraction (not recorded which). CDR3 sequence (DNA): TGCGCCAGCAGCCAATCAGGGACGGGACTAGCGGAGCCCTACGAGCAGTACTTC. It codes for CASSQSGTGLAEPYEQYF.